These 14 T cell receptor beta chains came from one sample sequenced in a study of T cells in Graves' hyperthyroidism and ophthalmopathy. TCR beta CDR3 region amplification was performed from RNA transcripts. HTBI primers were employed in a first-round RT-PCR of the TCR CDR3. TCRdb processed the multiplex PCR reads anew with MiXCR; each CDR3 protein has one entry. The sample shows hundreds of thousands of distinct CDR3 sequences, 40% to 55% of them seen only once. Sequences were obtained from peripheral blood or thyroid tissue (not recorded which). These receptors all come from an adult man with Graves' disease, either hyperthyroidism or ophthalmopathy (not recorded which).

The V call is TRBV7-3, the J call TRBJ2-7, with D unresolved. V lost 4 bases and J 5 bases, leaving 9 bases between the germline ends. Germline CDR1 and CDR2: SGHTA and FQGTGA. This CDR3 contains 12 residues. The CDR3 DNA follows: TGTGCCAGCAGCTCGCAGGACGACGAGCAGTACTTC. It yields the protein CASSSQDDEQYF.

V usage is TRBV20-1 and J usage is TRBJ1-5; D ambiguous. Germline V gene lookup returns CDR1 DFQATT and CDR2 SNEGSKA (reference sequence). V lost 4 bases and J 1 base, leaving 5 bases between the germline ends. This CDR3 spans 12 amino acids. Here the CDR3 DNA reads TGCAGTGCTATCTCGAGCAATCAGCCCCAGCATTTT. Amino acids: CSAISSNQPQHF.

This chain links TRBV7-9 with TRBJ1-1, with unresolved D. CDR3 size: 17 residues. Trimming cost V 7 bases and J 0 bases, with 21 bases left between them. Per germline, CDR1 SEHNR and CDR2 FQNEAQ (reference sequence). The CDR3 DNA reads TGTGCCAGCAACTCTGCCCCCGGGCGGACCATGAACACTGAAGCTTTCTTT. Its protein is CASNSAPGRTMNTEAFF.

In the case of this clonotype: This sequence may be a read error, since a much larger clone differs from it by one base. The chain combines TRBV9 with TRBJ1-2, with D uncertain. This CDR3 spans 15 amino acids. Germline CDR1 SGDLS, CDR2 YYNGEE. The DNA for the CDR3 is TGTGCCAGCAGCGTAGACAGCCGATCGGGCTATGGCTACGCCTTC. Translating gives CASSVDSRSGYGYAF.

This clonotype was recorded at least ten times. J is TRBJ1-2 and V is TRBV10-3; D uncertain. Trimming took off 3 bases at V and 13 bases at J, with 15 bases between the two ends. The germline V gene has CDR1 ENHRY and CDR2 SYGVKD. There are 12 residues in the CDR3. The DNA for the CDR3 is TGTGCCATCAGTGATATGATTAAGCCCGCCACCTTC. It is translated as CAISDMIKPATF.

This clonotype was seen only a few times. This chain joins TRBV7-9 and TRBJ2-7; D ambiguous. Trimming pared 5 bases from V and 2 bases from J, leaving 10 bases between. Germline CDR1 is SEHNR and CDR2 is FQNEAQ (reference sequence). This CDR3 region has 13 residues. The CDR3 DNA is TGTGCCAGCAGCCATACCAACACCTACGAGCAGTACTTC. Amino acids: CASSHTNTYEQYF.

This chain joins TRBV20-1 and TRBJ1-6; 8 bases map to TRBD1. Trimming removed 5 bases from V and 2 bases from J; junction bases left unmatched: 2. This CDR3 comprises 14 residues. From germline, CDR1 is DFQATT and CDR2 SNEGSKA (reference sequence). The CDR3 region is CSALTGAYNSPLHF. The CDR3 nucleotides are TGCAGTGCTTTGACAGGGGCCTATAATTCACCCCTCCACTTT.

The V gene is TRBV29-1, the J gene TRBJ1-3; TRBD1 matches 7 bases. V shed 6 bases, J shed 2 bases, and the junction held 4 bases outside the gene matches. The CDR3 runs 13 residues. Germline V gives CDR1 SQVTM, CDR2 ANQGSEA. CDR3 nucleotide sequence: TGCAGCGTAGTAGGGGGCCCTGGAAACACCATATATTTT. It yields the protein CSVVGGPGNTIYF.

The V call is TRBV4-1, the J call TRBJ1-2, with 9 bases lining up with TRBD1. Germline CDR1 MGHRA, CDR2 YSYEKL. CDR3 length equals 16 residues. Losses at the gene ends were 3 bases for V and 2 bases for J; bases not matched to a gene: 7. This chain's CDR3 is CASSHARQGENYGYTF. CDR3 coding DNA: TGCGCCAGCAGCCATGCTCGACAGGGGGAAAACTATGGCTACACCTTC.

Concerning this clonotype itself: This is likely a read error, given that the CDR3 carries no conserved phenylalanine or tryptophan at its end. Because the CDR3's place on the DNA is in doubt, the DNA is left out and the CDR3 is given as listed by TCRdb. The CDR3 here is CSVEEDFY. The chain combines TRBV29-1 with TRBJ1-1. The V gene's germline CDR1 is SQVTM and CDR2 ANQGSEA. The CDR3 extends over 8 residues, inclusive of both ends.

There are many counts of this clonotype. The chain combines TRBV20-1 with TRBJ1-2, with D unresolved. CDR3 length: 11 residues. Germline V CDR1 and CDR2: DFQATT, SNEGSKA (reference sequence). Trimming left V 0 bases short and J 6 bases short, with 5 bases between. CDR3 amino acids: CSARERDGYTF. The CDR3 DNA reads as TGCAGTGCTAGAGAAAGGGATGGCTACACCTTC.

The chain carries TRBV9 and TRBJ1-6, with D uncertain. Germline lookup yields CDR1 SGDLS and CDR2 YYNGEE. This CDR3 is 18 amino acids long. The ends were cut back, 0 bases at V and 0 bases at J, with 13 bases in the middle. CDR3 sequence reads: CASSVGAGRGSYNSPLHF. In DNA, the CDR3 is TGTGCCAGCAGCGTAGGCGCTGGGCGAGGCTCCTATAATTCACCCCTCCACTTT.

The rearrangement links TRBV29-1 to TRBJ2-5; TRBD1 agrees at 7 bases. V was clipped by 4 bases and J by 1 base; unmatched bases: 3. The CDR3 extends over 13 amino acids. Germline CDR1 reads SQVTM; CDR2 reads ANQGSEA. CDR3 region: CSVGRQGQETQYF. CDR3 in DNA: TGCAGCGTTGGGAGACAGGGCCAAGAGACCCAGTACTTC.

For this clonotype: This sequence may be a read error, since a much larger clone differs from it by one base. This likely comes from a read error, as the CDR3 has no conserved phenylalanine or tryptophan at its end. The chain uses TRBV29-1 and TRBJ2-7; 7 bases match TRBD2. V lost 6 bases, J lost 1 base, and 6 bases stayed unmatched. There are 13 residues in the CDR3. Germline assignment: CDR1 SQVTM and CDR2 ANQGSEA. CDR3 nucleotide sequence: TGCAGCGTGGACGCGGGGGTTTCCTACGAGCAGTACCTC. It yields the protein CSVDAGVSYEQYL.